This is a list of T cell receptor beta chains from one sample in a study of blood T cell repertoires in COVID-19. This table comes from immunoSEQ multiplex PCR, and its TCRdb copy is limited to in-frame clones, with some not included. The table has a few hundred thousand clones, roughly nine tenths seen once. Sequencing used peripheral blood. Receptors were obtained from a woman aged 25 to 45 with COVID-19, enrolled during active disease. Each CDR3 is given with its conserved first and last residue. The order of the fields is V gene, J gene, CDR3 protein.

TRBV7-2	TRBJ2-2	CASSLRPAGGYTGELFF
TRBV2	TRBJ2-2	CASSEALADPNTGELFF
TRBV3-1/TRBV3-2	TRBJ1-1	CASSHRDRGTEAFF
TRBV10-3	TRBJ2-5	CATGGVAGGQETQYF
TRBV7-2	TRBJ1-2	CASSLRRGTGNVGYGYTF
TRBV20-1	TRBJ1-2	CSASEPAAGERYGYTF
TRBV5-6	TRBJ1-6	CASSLSRQGGSPLHF
TRBV6-5	TRBJ2-3	CASSYLSSGSADTQYF
TRBV6-2/TRBV6-3	TRBJ2-3	CASSSGGIFTDTQYF
TRBV2	TRBJ1-6	CASSDRRSSANSPLHF
TRBV28	TRBJ1-6	CASSLEGAVSPLHF
TRBV7-2	TRBJ1-3	CASSLLGGRPPWNTIYF
TRBV7-9	TRBJ2-5	CASNLSPSGGEETQYF